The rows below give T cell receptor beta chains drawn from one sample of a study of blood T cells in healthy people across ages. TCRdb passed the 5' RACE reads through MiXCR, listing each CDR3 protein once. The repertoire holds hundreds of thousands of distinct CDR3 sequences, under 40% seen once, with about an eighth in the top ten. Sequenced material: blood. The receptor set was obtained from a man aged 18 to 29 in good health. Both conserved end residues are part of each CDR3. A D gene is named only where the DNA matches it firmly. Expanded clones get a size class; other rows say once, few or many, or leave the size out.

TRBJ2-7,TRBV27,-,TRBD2,TGTGCCAGCAGCTCCCTAGCGGGGGACTCCTACGAGCAGTACTTC,CASSSLAGDSYEQYF
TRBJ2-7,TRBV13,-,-,TGTGCCAGCAGCTCACGTACAGGGAGTAAAGCCTACGAGCAGTACTTC,CASSSRTGSKAYEQYF
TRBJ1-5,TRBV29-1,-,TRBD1,TGCAGCGTTGAAACTGGGACAGGGAACAATCAGCCCCAGCATTTT,CSVETGTGNNQPQHF
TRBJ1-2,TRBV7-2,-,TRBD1,TGTGCCAGCAGCTCGGACCTTGGGCCGGGACAGGGAATTGTCGATGGCTACACCTTT,CASSSDLGPGQGIVDGYTF
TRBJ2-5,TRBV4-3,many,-,TGCGCCAGCAGCCAAGCCCTTGGTTCAGACTCCTCATCGGAGACCCAGTACTTC,CASSQALGSDSSSETQYF
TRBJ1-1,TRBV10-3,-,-,TGTGCCATCAGTGACCCAGGGGTGAACACTGAAGCTTTCTTT,CAISDPGVNTEAFF
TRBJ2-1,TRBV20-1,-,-,TGCAGTGCTATACAGTGTTGGGGCTACAATGAGCAGTTCTTC,CSAIQCWGYNEQFF
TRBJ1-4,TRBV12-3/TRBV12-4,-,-,TGTGCCAGCAGTTCGGCGAGGTTCAATGAAAAACTGTTTTTT,CASSSARFNEKLFF
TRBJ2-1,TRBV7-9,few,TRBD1,TGTGCCAGCCGTCGGACCGGGACAGCGTGGGGTGAGCAGTTCTTC,CASRRTGTAWGEQFF
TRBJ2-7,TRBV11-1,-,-,TGTGCCAGCAGCCGCGGCTTATTAAGCTCCTACAATGAGCAGTACTTC,CASSRGLLSSYNEQYF
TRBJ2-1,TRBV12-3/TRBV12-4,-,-,TGTGCCAGCACCGGGGGTAATGAGCAGTTCTTC,CASTGGNEQFF
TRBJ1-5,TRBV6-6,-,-,TGTGCCAGCAGTTACCAAACACGGAGTCAGCCCCAGCATTTT,CASSYQTRSQPQHF
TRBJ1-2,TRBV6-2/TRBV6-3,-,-,TGTGCCAGCAGTTACTCGAGCGGAGGTTGGAGAGGCTACACCTTC,CASSYSSGGWRGYTF
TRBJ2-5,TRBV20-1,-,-,TGCAGTGCTATACGGGGGGCGGGCCAAGAGACCCAGTACTTC,CSAIRGAGQETQYF
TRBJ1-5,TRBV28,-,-,TGTGCCAGCCGCCCTGTTGAGGGGAAGCAGCCCCAGCATTTT,CASRPVEGKQPQHF
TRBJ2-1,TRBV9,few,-,TGTGCCAGCAGCGTAGTCGCGACAGAGTACAATGAGCAGTTCTTC,CASSVVATEYNEQFF
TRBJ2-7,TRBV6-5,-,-,TGTGCCAGCAGTGACTCGTTCAAGTCTGTAGCCTACGAGCAGTACTTC,CASSDSFKSVAYEQYF
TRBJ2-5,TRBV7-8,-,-,TGTGCCAGCAGGGTGATCCGCAGGGGGGAAGAGACCCAGTACTTC,CASRVIRRGEETQYF
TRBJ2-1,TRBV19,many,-,TGTGCCAGTAGTACCGGGTCGACCTACAATGAGCAGTTCTTC,CASSTGSTYNEQFF
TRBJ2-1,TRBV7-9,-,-,TGTGCCAGCAGCTTCGGGGAGAGGGAGACCCAGTTCTTC,CASSFGERETQFF
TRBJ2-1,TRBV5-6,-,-,TGTGCCAGCAGCTCGGACGAGACCTACAATGAGCAGTTCTTC,CASSSDETYNEQFF
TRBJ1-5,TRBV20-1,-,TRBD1,TGCAGTGCTAGAAGGGACAGATACCAGCATTTT,CSARRDRYQHF
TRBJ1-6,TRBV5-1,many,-,TGCGCCAGCTCACTCCAAGTCGCCGGGGACTCACCCCTCCACTTT,CASSLQVAGDSPLHF
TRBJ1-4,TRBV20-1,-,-,TGCAGTGCTGGAGATCCGGGGGATGAAAAACTGTTTTTT,CSAGDPGDEKLFF
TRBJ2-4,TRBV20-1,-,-,TGCAGTGCTCCCGGGCCATTCGCGATGAGGGAGCAGTACTTC,CSAPGPFAMREQYF
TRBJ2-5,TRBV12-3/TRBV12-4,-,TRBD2,TGTGCCAGCCGCGCTCGGACTAGCGGTCAAGAGACCCAGTACTTC,CASRARTSGQETQYF
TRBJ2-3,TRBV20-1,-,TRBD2,TGCAGTGCTAGAGACGTTAGCGGGAGGAGTGGTACAGATACGCAGTATTTT,CSARDVSGRSGTDTQYF
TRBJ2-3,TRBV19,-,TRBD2,TGTGCCAGTAGTATAGATGGGGCTAGCGGGGGCGCAGATACGCAGTATTTT,CASSIDGASGGADTQYF
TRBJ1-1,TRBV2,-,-,TGTGCCAGCAGTGAGGCGGGGCGCGGGACTGAAGCTTTCTTT,CASSEAGRGTEAFF